The sequence of this T cell receptor beta chain was determined in a study of blood T cell repertoires in COVID-19. Across the whole study: Acute and convalescent COVID-19 samples came from the United States, Italy and Spain.

The CDR3 sequence is 14 residues long. Trimming pared 6 bases from V and 6 bases from J, leaving 17 bases between. Germline assignment: CDR1 SNHLY and CDR2 FYNNEI. Study members were between 18 and 89 years old and lived in about two dozen US regions. Donors were grouped by their self-reported clinical history. Among Cohort 3 donors, those recovered had two negative PCRs, clearance, or symptom resolution. Libraries were prepared by immunoSEQ multiplex PCR; TCRdb keeps only in-frame clonotypes and omits some of them. The sample has around 430,000 clones; more than 75% are singletons. Specimen: PBMCs or T cells enriched from blood (not recorded which). This chain connects TRBV2 to TRBJ1-1; no firm D call. This receptor was taken from a woman aged 45 to 65 who had recovered from COVID-19. The CDR3 DNA follows: TGTGCCAGCAGCCCGAGAGAAGGCGGCCCTGAAGCTTTCTTT. Translation: CASSPREGGPEAFF.